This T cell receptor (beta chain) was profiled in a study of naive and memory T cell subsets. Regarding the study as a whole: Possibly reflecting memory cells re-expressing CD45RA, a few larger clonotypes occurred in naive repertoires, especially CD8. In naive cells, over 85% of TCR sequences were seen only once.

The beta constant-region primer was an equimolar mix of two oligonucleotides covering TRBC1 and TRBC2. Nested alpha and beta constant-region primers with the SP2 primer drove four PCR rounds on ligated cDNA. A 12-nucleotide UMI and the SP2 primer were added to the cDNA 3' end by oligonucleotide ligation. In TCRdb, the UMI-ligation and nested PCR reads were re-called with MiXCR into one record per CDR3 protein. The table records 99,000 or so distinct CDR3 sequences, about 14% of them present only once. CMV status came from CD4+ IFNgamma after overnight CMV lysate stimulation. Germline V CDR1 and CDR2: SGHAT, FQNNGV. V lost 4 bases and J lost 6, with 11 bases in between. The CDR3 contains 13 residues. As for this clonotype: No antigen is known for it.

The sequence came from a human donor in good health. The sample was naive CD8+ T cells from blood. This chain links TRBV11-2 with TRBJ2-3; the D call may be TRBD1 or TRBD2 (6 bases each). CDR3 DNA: TGTGCCAGCAGCTCCTGGGGGGCCGATACGCAGTATTTT. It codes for CASSSWGADTQYF.